The present TCR beta chain was sequenced within a study of T cells expressing NK-cell markers. TCRdb re-analyzed the 5' RACE reads; it lists each CDR3 protein once, without DNA. This sample's table reports about 260,000 distinct CDR3 sequences. The source is a young man in good health. What was sequenced was blood T cells: a sorted CD56 or NKG2C T cell subset, CD4+ or CD8+ T cells, or bulk PBMC T cells (not recorded which).

The CDR3 sequence is CASSLRSPPTPKLFF. The V call is TRBV7-2, the J call TRBJ1-4; TCRdb designates TRBD1, a call that cannot be tested without DNA. Germline lookup yields CDR1 SGHTA and CDR2 FQGNSA. The CDR3 loop spans 15 amino acids.